The clone carrying this TCR beta chain has at least ten counts. What it binds is unknown. With a much larger clone just one base away, this may be a read error. The data originate from a study of T cells in Graves' hyperthyroidism and ophthalmopathy. For the study at large: It was at initial diagnosis, before any treatment, that peripheral blood was collected.

The study, taken as a whole, reports: Median prediction lead before ophthalmopathy onset was 6.5 months with the model.

Researchers amplified the TCR beta CDR3 regions from RNA transcripts. A set of HTBI primers served as the primers for a first-round RT-PCR of the TCR CDR3. TCRdb reprocessed the multiplex PCR reads with MiXCR, giving one entry per CDR3 protein. The data hold roughly 240,000 distinct CDR3 sequences, with less than 20% observed a single time. Each person with ophthalmopathy scored at least 3 on the Clinical Activity Score, reached NOSPECS grade 4 or higher, and had been ill under 3 months. Unmatched junction bases numbered 8, after V lost 4 bases and J lost 9 bases. Germline loops: CDR1 LGHDT, CDR2 YNNKEL (reference sequence). The CDR3 has 13 amino acids.

The TCR was taken from a woman aged 18-29 years with Graves' ophthalmopathy. Sequences were obtained from blood. The chain uses TRBV3-1 and TRBJ1-1, with 7 bases lining up with TRBD1. The CDR3: CASSPPRDSKAFF. The DNA of the CDR3 is TGTGCCAGCAGCCCCCCCCGGGACAGTAAAGCTTTCTTT.